This passage covers 10 T cell receptor beta chains from one sample sequenced in a study of cytomegalovirus exposure and HLA in healthy donors. Method: immunoSEQ multiplex PCR; TCRdb's copy keeps in-frame clones and lacks some. The sample shows about 73,000 clones, 85% to 95% of them seen only once. The sample was PBMCs. The receptors were gathered from a man aged 18 to 29 in good health and CMV-seronegative.

The V gene is TRBV19, the J gene TRBJ1-1; D gene unclear. Trimming shortened V by 3 bases and J by 1 base, and 12 bases separated the two germline ends. In germline, CDR1 is LNHDA, CDR2 SQIVND (reference sequence). The CDR3 loop spans 15 amino acids. The CDR3 DNA reads as TGTGCCAGTAGTATCAGAGGGCAGGCGAACACTGAAGCTTTCTTT. As protein: CASSIRGQANTEAFF.

The chain joins TRBV7-9 to TRBJ1-3; D unresolved. Germline lookup yields CDR1 SEHNR and CDR2 FQNEAQ (reference sequence). V lost 3 bases to trimming and J lost 0 bases, with 12 bases between them. The CDR3 has 16 residues. CDR3 residues: CASSLLNTPSGNTIYF. CDR3 nucleotide sequence: TGTGCCAGCAGCTTGTTGAACACCCCCTCTGGAAACACCATATATTTT.

The V gene is TRBV25-1, the J gene TRBJ2-2; D is possibly TRBD1 (6 bases). The CDR3 extends over 18 amino acids. Germline lookup yields CDR1 MGHDK and CDR2 SYGVNS. V was trimmed by 2 bases and J by 1 base, leaving 17 bases between them. Here the CDR3 DNA reads TGTGCCAGCAGTGAAGGTTCGGGTGACAGGTTGAACACCGGGGAGCTGTTTTTT. It specifies CASSEGSGDRLNTGELFF.

The V and J genes are TRBV19 and TRBJ1-2; TRBD1 matches 7 bases. After removal of 10 bases from V and 4 bases from J, the junction contained 9 bases not matched to a gene. CDR3 size: 13 residues. The V gene's germline CDR1 is LNHDA and CDR2 SQIVND (reference sequence). The CDR3: CATQGRAGYGYTF. The CDR3 DNA is TGTGCCACACAGGGGCGGGCCGGCTATGGCTACACCTTC.

As concerns this clone: One end of the junction is discordant with germline, which a read error may explain. The chain has TRBV5-5 and TRBJ2-7, with 7 bases fitting TRBD2. Germline-derived CDR1 and CDR2 are SGHKS and YYEKEE (reference sequence). This CDR3 is 16 amino acids long. The CDR3 region is CASTLGDYGRVKEQYF. CDR3 nucleotides: TGTGCCAGCACCTTGGGGGACTACGGACGCGTAAAGGAGCAGTACTTC.

The chain uses TRBV6-1 and TRBJ1-5, with 7 bases matching TRBD1. Germline assignment: CDR1 MNHNS and CDR2 SASEGT. Germline trimming cut 5 bases from V and 7 bases from J; bases unmatched to any gene: 11. The CDR3 runs 15 residues. The CDR3 sequence: CASSQEEGAGQPQHF. The CDR3 DNA is TGTGCCAGCAGTCAGGAAGAGGGGGCAGGACAGCCCCAGCATTTT.

The chain recombines TRBV6-1 with TRBJ1-1, with 8 bases identical to TRBD1. V lost 9 bases, J lost 8 bases, and 17 bases stayed unmatched. Germline CDR1 MNHNS, CDR2 SASEGT. This CDR3 spans 15 amino acids. In DNA, the CDR3 is TGTGCCAGACGCCCGGGACAGGTTTTTTACAAGGAAGCTTTCTTT. Residues: CARRPGQVFYKEAFF.

The V call is TRBV5-6, the J call TRBJ1-6; no clear D. The V and J ends lost 1 base and 7 bases respectively, with 3 bases between them. The germline V gene encodes CDR1 SGHDT and CDR2 YYEEEE. The CDR3 totals 12 residues. CDR3 in amino acids: CASSLSNSPLHF. As DNA, the CDR3 is TGTGCCAGCAGCTTGTCAAATTCACCCCTCCACTTT.

The chain employs TRBV7-2 and TRBJ2-1, with TRBD2 matching 11 bases. CDR3 length: 14 amino acids. Germline loops: CDR1 SGHTA, CDR2 FQGNSA. Losses at the gene ends were 1 base for V and 14 bases for J; bases not matched to a gene: 7. The CDR3 region has the DNA TGTGCCAGCAGCTTAGGCCGTGGACTAGCGGGTAAGTTCTTC. It is translated as CASSLGRGLAGKFF.

The chain joins TRBV7-9 to TRBJ2-1; D not certain. V was trimmed by 8 bases and J by 8 bases, leaving 10 bases between them. Germline V gene data show CDR1 as SEHNR and CDR2 as FQNEAQ (reference sequence). The CDR3 has 11 amino acids. CDR3 amino acids: CASGSEDEQFF. The CDR3 coding sequence is TGTGCCAGCGGGTCTGAGGATGAGCAGTTCTTC.